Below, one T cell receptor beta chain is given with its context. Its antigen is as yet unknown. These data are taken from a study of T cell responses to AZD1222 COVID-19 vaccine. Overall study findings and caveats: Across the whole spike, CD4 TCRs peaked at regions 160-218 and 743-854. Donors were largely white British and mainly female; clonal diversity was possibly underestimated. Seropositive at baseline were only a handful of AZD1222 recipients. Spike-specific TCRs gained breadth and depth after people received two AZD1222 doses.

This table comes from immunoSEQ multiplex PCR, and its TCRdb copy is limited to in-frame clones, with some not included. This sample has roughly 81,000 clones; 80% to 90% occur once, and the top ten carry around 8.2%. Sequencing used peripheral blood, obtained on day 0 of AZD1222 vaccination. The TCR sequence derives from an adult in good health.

CDR3 amino acids: CASSRDRGEKLFF. DNA of the CDR3: TGTGCCAGCAGCAGGGACAGGGGTGAAAAACTGTTTTTT. The V and J genes are TRBV28 and TRBJ1-4; 10 bases align to TRBD1. CDR1 is MDHEN, CDR2 SYDVKM, per germline. The CDR3 has 13 residues. After removal of 6 bases from V and 7 bases from J, the junction contained 2 bases not matched to a gene.